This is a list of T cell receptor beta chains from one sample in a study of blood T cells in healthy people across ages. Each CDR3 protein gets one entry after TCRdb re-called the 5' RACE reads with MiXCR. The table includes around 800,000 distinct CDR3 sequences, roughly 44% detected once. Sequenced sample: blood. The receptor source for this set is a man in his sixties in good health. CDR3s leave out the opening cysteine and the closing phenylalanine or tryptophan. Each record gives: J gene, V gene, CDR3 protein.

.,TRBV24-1,ATSDVTGASYNEQY
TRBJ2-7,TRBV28,ASSSTMDRGIYEQY
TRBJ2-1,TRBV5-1,ASSLGGSGVSYNEQF
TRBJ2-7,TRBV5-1,ASSFSLTGSSYEQY
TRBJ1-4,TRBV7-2,ASSLAGQVPTNEKLF
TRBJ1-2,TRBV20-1,SAKGGGNYGYT
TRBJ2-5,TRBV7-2,ASSFQGGEPETQY
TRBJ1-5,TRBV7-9,ARSSIDSPNQPQH
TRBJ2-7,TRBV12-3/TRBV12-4,ASSRRYEQY
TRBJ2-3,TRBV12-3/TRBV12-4,ASSDRGRADTQY
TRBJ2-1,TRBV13,ASSLGKGNEQF
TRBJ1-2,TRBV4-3,ASSQGALNEYGYT
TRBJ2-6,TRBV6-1,ASNNGQAGANVLT
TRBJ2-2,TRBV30,ACILGPFSTGELF
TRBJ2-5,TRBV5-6,ASSLVGDPTSQETQY
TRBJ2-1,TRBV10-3,AISESWRGGSYNEQF
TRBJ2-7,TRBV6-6,ASSYGAGNSYEQY
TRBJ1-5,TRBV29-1,SVADGLIGNQPQH
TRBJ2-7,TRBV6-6,ASSLQDVYEQY
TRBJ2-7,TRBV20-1,SATKDPGYEQY
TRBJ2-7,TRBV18,ASSPRGVEQY
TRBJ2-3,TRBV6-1,ASSVSLDTQY
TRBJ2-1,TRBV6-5,ASRGTSSSYNEQF
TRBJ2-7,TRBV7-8,ASSLYSSGGRSYEQY
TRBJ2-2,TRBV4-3,ASSQGGGLDTGELF
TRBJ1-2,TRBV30,AWTGFPDRPQNYGYT
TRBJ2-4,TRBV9,ASSVDLASYNEQY
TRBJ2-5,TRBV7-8,ASSLARRDRDLLETQY
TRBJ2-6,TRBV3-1,ASSQMSVSGANVLT
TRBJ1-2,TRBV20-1,SAGTGGPYGYT
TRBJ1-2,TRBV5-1,ASSLAPNYGYT
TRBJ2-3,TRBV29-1,SAGRQGSTDTQY
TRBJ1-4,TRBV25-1,ASSADRGQEKLF
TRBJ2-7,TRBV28,ASSFPQDRYEQY
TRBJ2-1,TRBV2,ASTPQGSSYNEQF
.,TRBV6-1,ASSPRTGPSYEQY
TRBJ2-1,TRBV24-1,ATSEPTGVAYNEQF
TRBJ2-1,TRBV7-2,ASSLQGVGLYNEQF
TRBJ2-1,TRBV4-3,ASSQDLGVASSYNEQF
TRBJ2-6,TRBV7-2,AGTLRARASGANVLT
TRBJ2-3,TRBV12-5,ASGFGLLAGVTTDTQY
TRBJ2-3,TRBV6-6,ASTSSGEGTDTQY
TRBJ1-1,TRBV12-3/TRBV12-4,ASSLGTGRAF
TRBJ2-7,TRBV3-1,ASSQGFTAYEQY
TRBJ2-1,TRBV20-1,SANRQGKPSNEQF